This entry features one T cell receptor beta chain sequence. Its antigen is unknown. No clone much larger than this one lies a single base away; base qualities are absent. These data belong to a study of blood T cell repertoires in COVID-19 (dated by TCRdb to 2020 to 2021). Background on the whole study: Samples from collaborators originated in the United States, Italy and Spain and spanned both the acute and convalescent phases of COVID-19. The sample metadata nearly always contained a de-identified subject ID, COVID-19 status, age in years and sex. The dataset comprised deeply sampled blood TCRbeta repertoires from subjects exposed to, actively infected with, or recovered from COVID-19. The repertoires were made available in a free public database intended to serve as a resource for research on the immune response to SARS-CoV-2. The samples were drawn from two sources: the first 160 participants of the ongoing ImmuneRACE study, and over 1,000 subjects contributed by 6 global collaborators. Where HLA class I and class II types were available, the types were taken from metadata supplied by the sample provider, not from assay-based typing. The material from the prospective study consisted of cDNA or gDNA derived from T cells, B-cell-depleted T cells, or PBMCs.

Trimming takes 2 bases off V and 9 bases off J; junction bases not matched to a gene: 24. The CDR3 has 19 amino acids, counting the end cysteine and phenylalanine. Only the CDR3 portion is preserved as DNA: 57 bases, with reading frame beginning at the first base. Taken from the germline V gene, the CDR1 and CDR2 loops are SQVTM and ANQGSEA. A second Seattle source provided samples from volunteer blood donors who had recovered from COVID-19. The collaborating institutions used their own protocols to collect whole blood in K2EDTA tubes. For TCRbeta analysis, collaborators shipped samples in one of three forms: frozen whole blood, isolated PBMCs, or DNA extracted from either of those sample types. Overall study results and their limits: The amount of clinical and demographic metadata varied by source and participant and was provided uncurated.

TCRbeta CDR3 regions were amplified from genomic DNA by means of the immunoSEQ Assay, a bias-controlled multiplex PCR. Per the original workflow: Within the assay, amplification of reference gene primers was used to estimate how many nucleated cells each sample contained. To quantify the absolute abundance of each unique TCRbeta CDR3 rearrangement, sequence reads were collapsed and filtered. For each sample, productive Simpson clonality was calculated as the square root of Simpson's diversity index over productive rearrangements. This immuneACCESS table, as held by TCRdb, lists in-frame sequences with V and J called but not all clones. Of the missing ones, under half trace to an unresolved V gene in checked studies; the others have no known cause. The V and J calls and clone size are taken from that table; D and trimming were inferred from the DNA. For this sample there are roughly 170,000 clones; 84% appear just once. The top ten clones comprise 6% to 9% of the sample.

The receptor comes from a man between 40 and 49 years old who had recovered from COVID-19. Rearrangement joined TRBV29-1 to TRBJ2-1; 8 junctional bases match TRBD1. Material for sequencing was peripheral blood. In nucleotide form, the sequence is TGCAGCGTTGAATCTTACCAAGAAACCGGGACAGGCCCCATCACTGAGCAGTTCTTC. Its protein product is CSVESYQETGTGPITEQFF.